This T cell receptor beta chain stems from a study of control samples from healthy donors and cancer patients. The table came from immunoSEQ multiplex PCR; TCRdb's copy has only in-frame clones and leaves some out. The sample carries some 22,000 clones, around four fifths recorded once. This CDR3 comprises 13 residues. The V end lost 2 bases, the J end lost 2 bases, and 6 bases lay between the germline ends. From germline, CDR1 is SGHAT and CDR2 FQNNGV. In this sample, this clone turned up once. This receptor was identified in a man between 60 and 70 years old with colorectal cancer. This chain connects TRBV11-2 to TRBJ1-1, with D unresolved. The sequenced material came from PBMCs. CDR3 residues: CASSLSINTEAFF. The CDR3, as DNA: TGTGCCAGCAGCTTATCCATTAACACTGAAGCTTTCTTT.